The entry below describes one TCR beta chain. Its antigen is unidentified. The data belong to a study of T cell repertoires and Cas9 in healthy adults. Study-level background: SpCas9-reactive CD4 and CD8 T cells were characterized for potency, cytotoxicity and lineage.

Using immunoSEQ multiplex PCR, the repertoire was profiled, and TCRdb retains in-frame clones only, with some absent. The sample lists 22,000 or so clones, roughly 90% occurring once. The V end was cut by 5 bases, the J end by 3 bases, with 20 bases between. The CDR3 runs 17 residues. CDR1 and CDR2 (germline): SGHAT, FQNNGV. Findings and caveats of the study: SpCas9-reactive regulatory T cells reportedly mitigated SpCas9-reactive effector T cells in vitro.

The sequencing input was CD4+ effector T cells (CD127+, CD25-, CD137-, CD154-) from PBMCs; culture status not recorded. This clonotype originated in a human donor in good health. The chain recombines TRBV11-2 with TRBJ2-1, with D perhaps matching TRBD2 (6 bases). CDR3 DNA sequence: TGTGCCAGCAGCCTAAGGACTACCCTTTCCGTCTACAATGAGCAGTTCTTC. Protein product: CASSLRTTLSVYNEQFF.